The 4 T cell receptor beta chains presented below share a single source sample, sequenced in a study of T cells after yellow fever vaccination. TCRdb fed the 5' RACE reads into MiXCR, producing one record per CDR3 protein. Of 610,000 or so distinct CDR3 sequences in the sample, 9% to 15% were seen once. The source was PBMCs, collected on the day of the yellow fever booster vaccination. These receptors came from a man aged 30 to 45 who received the YFV17D yellow fever vaccine.

The V and J genes are TRBV5-1 and TRBJ1-3, with 8 bases aligning to TRBD1. Unmatched junction bases numbered 4, after V lost 5 bases and J lost 0 bases. CDR1 SGHRS and CDR2 YFSETQ come from the germline V gene. There are 15 residues in the CDR3. The CDR3 DNA reads TGCGCCAGCAGGGCAACAGGGGGCTCTGGAAACACCATATATTTT. Its protein product is CASRATGGSGNTIYF.

The chain carries TRBV7-2 and TRBJ2-7; TRBD2 matches 7 bases. This CDR3 has 15 amino acids. The J segment lost 4 bases and the V segment lost 1 base, leaving 7 bases of the junction unmatched. The germline CDR1 and CDR2 sequences are SGHTA and FQGNSA. As DNA, the CDR3 is TGTGCCAGCAGCTTAGAGACTAGCTCGTCGTACGAGCAGTACTTC. It yields the protein CASSLETSSSYEQYF.

This clonotype was seen a handful of times. The chain carries TRBV12-3 or TRBV12-4 and TRBJ2-7, with TRBD2 matching 11 bases. Trimming removed 7 bases from V and 2 bases from J; junction bases left unmatched: 7. The CDR3 contains 15 residues. The CDR3 DNA reads TGTGCCAGCACCAAGACTAGCGGGGCCACCTACGAGCAGTACTTC. Protein sequence: CASTKTSGATYEQYF.

This chain uses TRBV5-1 with TRBJ1-1; D unresolved. The CDR3 contains 14 residues. Trimming took 7 bases from V and 4 from J, leaving 17 bases between them. Germline V CDR1 and CDR2: SGHRS, YFSETQ. CDR3: CASGLRTEGTEAFF. CDR3 sequence (DNA): TGCGCCAGCGGCCTCCGGACTGAAGGCACTGAAGCTTTCTTT.